The table lists the clone carrying this T cell receptor beta chain with a few counts. Its antigen is not identified. TCRdb's copy holds only in-frame clones and misses some; the assay was immunoSEQ multiplex PCR. There are about 80,000 clones in the sample; roughly 87% occur only once, and approximately 0.2% lies in the top ten. This sample is part of a study of OX40 agonist ivuxolimab in advanced cancers. Looking at the study overall: Participants averaged roughly 60 years of age (range about 23 to 80) and were around 85% male. Findings of the study overall: Clonal expansion was among the lowest in partial responders at 0.1-3.0 mg/kg, especially CD8+.

This receptor was taken from an adult with an advanced solid tumor such as melanoma, head and neck, liver or kidney cancer. The source was CD4+ or CD8+ T cells sorted from blood, collected in a trial of the OX40 agonist ivuxolimab.

The CDR3 nucleotides read TGTGCCTGGAGCGCTACGAGGGAAAAACTGTTTTTT. Its protein product is CAWSATREKLFF. This chain connects TRBV30 to TRBJ1-4; D remains ambiguous. The germline V gene encodes CDR1 GTSNPN and CDR2 SVGIG (reference sequence). Trimming took off 3 bases at V and 8 bases at J, with 10 bases between the two ends. This CDR3 has 12 amino acids.